This entry lists 27 T cell receptor beta chains sequenced from one sample in a study of cytomegalovirus exposure and HLA in healthy donors. The PCR made use of 60 Vbeta and 13 Jbeta primers. Assay used: immunoSEQ multiplex PCR; TCRdb lists only in-frame clones, some missing. The table shows some 100,000 clones, with 65% to 85% occurring only once. Sequences were obtained from PBMCs. All receptors derive from a girl between 2 and 10 years old in good health and CMV-seropositive.

The chain's CDR3 is CSADNTEAFF. The CDR3 bases are TGCAGCGCAGATAACACTGAAGCTTTCTTT. The V and J genes are TRBV29-1 and TRBJ1-1; D unclear. The V gene's germline CDR1 is SQVTM and CDR2 ANQGSEA. There are 10 residues in the CDR3. V shed 7 bases and J shed 2 bases, with 5 bases lying between them.

In its sample, this clone was seen a few times. The chain has TRBV30 and TRBJ2-5, with 12 bases lining up with TRBD2. CDR1 and CDR2 from the germline V gene are GTSNPN and SVGIG (reference sequence). The CDR3 is 14 residues long. Trimming cost V 6 bases and J 4 bases; bases outside gene matches: 6. DNA for the CDR3: TGTGCCTGCCAGAAGGGACTAGCGGGAGAGACCCAGTACTTC. It translates to CACQKGLAGETQYF.

The chain recombines TRBV7-2 with TRBJ2-1; D perhaps matches TRBD2 (5 bases). CDR3 length: 14 residues. V lost 4 bases to trimming and J lost 3 bases, with 10 bases between them. Per germline, CDR1 SGHTA and CDR2 FQGNSA. The CDR3 protein is CASSSSGNYNEQFF. CDR3 DNA sequence: TGTGCCAGCAGCTCCTCCGGGAACTACAATGAGCAGTTCTTC.

The genes are TRBV7-2 and TRBJ2-7; weak D call: TRBD1 (5 bases). CDR1 SGHTA and CDR2 FQGNSA come from the germline V gene. The V end was cut by 5 bases, the J end by 3 bases, with 17 bases between. This CDR3 has 15 amino acids. The CDR3 spells CASSLGQGANYEQYF. In nucleotides, the CDR3 is TGTGCCAGCAGCCTGGGGCAGGGCGCTAACTACGAGCAGTACTTC. Drawing the rest from reference TRBV7-2 and TRBJ2-7, the complete variable domain is GAGVSQSPSNKVTEKGKDVELRCDPISGHTALYWYRQSLGQGLEFLIYFQGNSAPDKSGLPSDRFSAERTGGSVSTLTIQRTQQEDSAVYLCASSLGQGANYEQYFGPGTRLTVT.

The rearrangement uses TRBV9 and TRBJ1-2, with no clear D. V was cut by 5 bases and J by 6 bases, with 11 bases left in between. Germline CDR1 SGDLS, CDR2 YYNGEE. This CDR3 region has 12 residues. The chain's CDR3 is CASRTPDHGYTF. The CDR3 nucleotides read TGTGCCAGCAGGACTCCCGACCATGGCTACACCTTC.

The CDR3, as DNA: TGTGCCAGCAGCGGAGGGAGTGAGACCCAGTACTTC. Translating it yields CASSGGSETQYF. This chain connects TRBV9 to TRBJ2-5, with D possibly being TRBD2 (5 bases). Deletions cut 3 bases from V and 5 bases from J, with 8 bases between. CDR1 and CDR2 (germline): SGDLS, YYNGEE. The CDR3 totals 12 residues.

The CDR3 protein is CASSDIALRPGGLIRRQPQHF. Here the CDR3 DNA reads TGCGCCAGCAGTGATATAGCACTACGACCCGGGGGACTTATAAGGCGTCAGCCCCAGCATTTT. The chain joins TRBV10-1 to TRBJ1-5, with a possible D match to TRBD1 (5 bases). The germline gives CDR1 WNHNN, CDR2 SYGVQD (reference sequence). Trimming cost V 3 bases and J 6 bases, with 33 bases left between them. CDR3 length: 21 amino acids.

The V and J genes are TRBV25-1 and TRBJ2-5; TRBD2 agrees at 8 bases. Germline assignment: CDR1 MGHDK and CDR2 SYGVNS. CDR3 size: 14 residues. Trimming cost V 4 bases and J 10 bases; bases outside gene matches: 11. The CDR3 reads CASSGRSPGGDQYF. The CDR3 DNA follows: TGTGCCAGCAGTGGACGTAGCCCGGGAGGGGACCAGTACTTC.

The chain links TRBV15 to TRBJ2-5; tentatively, D is TRBD2 (6 bases). The CDR3 contains 15 residues. Germline CDR1 LNHNV, CDR2 YYDKDF (reference sequence). Trimming removed 0 bases from V and 3 bases from J, with 11 bases in between. DNA for the CDR3: TGTGCCACCAGCAGAGATCGGTGGGGGGAAGAGACCCAGTACTTC. This codes for CATSRDRWGEETQYF.

This chain joins TRBV30 and TRBJ1-5, with 7 bases matching TRBD1. The CDR3 loop spans 14 amino acids. Germline assignment: CDR1 GTSNPN and CDR2 SVGIG (reference sequence). The V segment lost 5 bases and the J segment 0 bases; nucleotides outside the gene matches: 4. The CDR3 protein is CAWGRDSSNQPQHF. In DNA form, the CDR3 reads TGTGCCTGGGGCCGGGACAGTAGCAATCAGCCCCAGCATTTT.

This clone was seen once. The chain has TRBV30 and TRBJ2-1; TRBD1 might be the D (6 bases). In germline, CDR1 is GTSNPN, CDR2 SVGIG (reference sequence). V lost 0 bases and J 3 bases, leaving 12 bases between the germline ends. This CDR3 region has 15 residues. The CDR3 nucleotides read TGTGCCTGGAGTGTAAGGGGCAGGGGCTACAATGAGCAGTTCTTC. Translating it yields CAWSVRGRGYNEQFF.

The chain carries TRBV6-5 and TRBJ1-5; 10 positions match TRBD1. The V gene end was trimmed by 4 bases and the J gene end by 8 bases; junction bases not matched to a gene: 2. The CDR3 contains 13 residues. Germline loops: CDR1 MNHEY, CDR2 SVGAGI. The CDR3 coding sequence is TGTGCCAGCAGTTGGACAGGGGGTGAGCCCCAGCATTTT. This translates into CASSWTGGEPQHF.

The V call is TRBV27, the J call TRBJ2-1, with D possibly TRBD2 on 5 matching bases. In germline, CDR1 is MNHEY, CDR2 SMNVEV (reference sequence). The CDR3 is 16 amino acids. V was clipped by 5 bases and J by 11 bases, with 25 bases between them. For the CDR3, the DNA is TGTGCCAGCAGTCCTCGGACTGTACAGCGTGGGTACAAGCAGTTCTTC. This codes for CASSPRTVQRGYKQFF.

This sequence joins TRBV7-6 and TRBJ1-2; 7 bases agree with TRBD1. The V gene's germline CDR1 is SGHVS and CDR2 FNYEAQ. J lost 8 bases, V lost 4 bases, and 7 bases had no gene match. CDR3 length: 13 amino acids. CDR3 nucleotides: TGTGCCAGCAGCTCTACTACAGGGGAAGGCTACACCTTC. Translated, it gives CASSSTTGEGYTF.

This clone was found once. J is TRBJ1-3 and V is TRBV10-3; D call uncertain. The CDR3 consists of 14 residues. The germline gives CDR1 ENHRY, CDR2 SYGVKD. Trimming cost V 6 bases and J 0 bases, with 9 bases left between them. The CDR3 loop is CAISGDGSGNTIYF. Written as DNA, the CDR3 is TGTGCCATCAGCGGAGACGGCTCTGGAAACACCATATATTTT.

The chain couples TRBV5-6 to TRBJ2-7, with a weak D call TRBD2 (5 bases). The V end was cut by 2 bases, the J end by 9 bases, with 12 bases between. Germline CDR1 is SGHDT and CDR2 is YYEEEE. This CDR3 comprises 12 residues. The CDR3 DNA follows: TGTGCCAGCAGCTTTGCCACCAGCGGGCAGTACTTC. This codes for CASSFATSGQYF.

This clone has only one observation. The chain carries TRBV5-6 and TRBJ1-1, with a tentative D call TRBD1 (5 bases). Germline values: CDR1 SGHDT, CDR2 YYEEEE. Trimming removed 0 bases from V and 6 bases from J, with 15 bases in between. The CDR3 contains 15 residues. The CDR3 here is CASSLGREGNPEAFF. CDR3 coding DNA: TGTGCCAGCAGCTTGGGCAGGGAGGGCAACCCTGAAGCTTTCTTT.

The chain couples TRBV7-5 to TRBJ1-4. TRBV7-5 is annotated as a pseudogene. This CDR3 comprises 14 residues. The CDR3 loop is CAQNSAPRWEKLFF. CDR3 in DNA: TGTGCCCAAAACTCAGCTCCTAGGTGGGAAAAACTGTTTTTT.

The chain combines TRBV2 with TRBJ1-1; unclear D gene. CDR1 and CDR2 from the germline V gene are SNHLY and FYNNEI. The CDR3 covers 13 residues. The germline V and J ends were trimmed by 10 bases and 3 bases, with 15 bases remaining between them. In DNA, the CDR3 is TGTGCCACCAAGGCTAGGGAGGACACTGAAGCTTTCTTT. Amino acids: CATKAREDTEAFF.

The chain has TRBV28 and TRBJ2-1; 11 bases line up with TRBD2. V gave up 6 bases and J gave up 5 bases; unmatched junction bases: 9. Germline V CDR1 and CDR2: MDHEN, SYDVKM. CDR3 length: 16 residues. Here the CDR3 reads CASRHAGTSGDNEQFF. CDR3 DNA sequence: TGTGCCAGCAGACACGCCGGGACTAGCGGAGACAATGAGCAGTTCTTC.

The rearrangement links TRBV21-1 to TRBJ2-3; the table calls TRBD1, which could not be checked here. TRBV21-1 is given as a pseudogene. This CDR3 comprises 13 residues. The chain's CDR3 is CASYRGRSDTQYF. The CDR3 nucleotides read TGTGCCAGCTACAGGGGGCGATCAGATACGCAGTATTTT.

V and J are TRBV9 and TRBJ1-3, with 7 bases that match TRBD1. J lost 2 bases, V lost 4 bases, and 15 bases had no gene match. Germline V CDR1 and CDR2: SGDLS, YYNGEE. The CDR3 spans 18 residues. The CDR3, as DNA: TGTGCCAGCAGCCCCATACTTTCGGACAGGTCCACTGGAAACACCATATATTTT. This codes for CASSPILSDRSTGNTIYF.

The rearrangement joins TRBV9 to TRBJ2-3; D gene ambiguous. Germline V gene lookup returns CDR1 SGDLS and CDR2 YYNGEE. V lost 7 bases, J lost 3 bases, and 9 bases lay in between. This CDR3 is built from 12 residues. The CDR3 nucleotides read TGTGCCAGCGGTAGCTGGACAGATACGCAGTATTTT. Protein sequence: CASGSWTDTQYF.

The gene calls are TRBV2 and TRBJ2-3, with TRBD1 matching 11 bases. Trimming removed 11 bases from V and 2 bases from J; junction bases left unmatched: 3. CDR3 size: 13 residues. Per the germline V gene, CDR1 is SNHLY and CDR2 is FYNNEI. DNA of the CDR3: TGTGCCGGACAGGGGGCTTTCACAGATACGCAGTATTTT. Translating gives CAGQGAFTDTQYF.

This clone came up once. The rearrangement uses TRBV30 and TRBJ1-2; unclear D gene. Germline V gene lookup returns CDR1 GTSNPN and CDR2 SVGIG (reference sequence). The germline V and J ends were trimmed by 7 bases and 5 bases, with 23 bases remaining between them. The CDR3 has 15 residues. CDR3: CASPGSGVIPYGYTF. The CDR3 nucleotides are TGTGCCTCCCCGGGGTCTGGGGTGATACCTTATGGCTACACCTTC.

The chain combines TRBV28 with TRBJ1-1, with 7 bases lining up with TRBD1. The junction had 21 bases not matched to a gene; V was cut back by 5 bases and J by 6 bases. The CDR3 is 18 residues long. The germline V gene has CDR1 MDHEN and CDR2 SYDVKM. The CDR3 bases are TGTGCCAGCAGTACCCCCTGGACAGGATCCGTGACCAGTCCTGAAGCTTTCTTT. Protein product: CASSTPWTGSVTSPEAFF.

CDR3 in DNA: TGTGCCACCAGCAGAACAGGGTTCTCTGGGGCCAACGTCCTGACTTTC. Translated, it gives CATSRTGFSGANVLTF. The chain joins TRBV15 to TRBJ2-6; D perhaps matches TRBD1 (6 bases). Germline V lookup: CDR1 LNHNV, CDR2 YYDKDF (reference sequence). Trimming removed 2 bases from V and 0 bases from J, with 8 bases in between. The CDR3 extends over 16 amino acids.